The 18 T cell receptor beta chains below come from one sample, sequenced in a study of blood T cell repertoires in COVID-19. Sequenced by immunoSEQ multiplex PCR; TCRdb stores in-frame clones only, minus some. The profile shows about 98,000 clones, roughly 92% of them singletons. Sequenced sample: peripheral blood. Receptors were obtained from a woman in her forties or fifties with COVID-19, enrolled during active disease.

CDR3 sequence: CASSISRARGNQPQHF. The CDR3 coding sequence is TGTGCCAGTAGTATATCGAGGGCGCGAGGCAATCAGCCCCAGCATTTT. This chain links TRBV19 with TRBJ1-5; D unresolved. The CDR3 is 16 amino acids. Germline V lookup: CDR1 LNHDA, CDR2 SQIVND (reference sequence). V lost 2 bases to trimming and J lost 2 bases, with 13 bases between them. Based on the CDR3 plus reference TRBV19 and TRBJ1-5, the full variable domain is DGGITQSPKYLFRKEGQNVTLSCEQNLNHDAMYWYRQDPGQGLRLIYYSQIVNDFQKGDIAEGYSVSREKKESFPLTVTSAQKNPTAFYLCASSISRARGNQPQHFGDGTRLSIL.

This clone was picked up a small number of times. The rearrangement uses TRBV19 and TRBJ1-6, with TRBD1 identical over 9 bases. With 5 bases clipped from V and 4 bases from J, the junction kept 3 bases outside the gene matches. The germline CDR1 and CDR2 sequences are LNHDA and SQIVND (reference sequence). The CDR3 length is 15 residues. DNA for the CDR3: TGTGCCAGTAGTTCCGGGACAGGGTATAATTCACCCCTCCACTTT. Protein: CASSSGTGYNSPLHF. Combining the CDR3 with reference TRBV19 and TRBJ1-6 gives the whole variable domain DGGITQSPKYLFRKEGQNVTLSCEQNLNHDAMYWYRQDPGQGLRLIYYSQIVNDFQKGDIAEGYSVSREKKESFPLTVTSAQKNPTAFYLCASSSGTGYNSPLHFGNGTRLTVT.

The chain is built from TRBV27 and TRBJ2-7; possible D gene TRBD1, 5 bases. Looked up from germline, CDR1 is MNHEY and CDR2 is SMNVEV (reference sequence). The CDR3 has 11 amino acids. V was trimmed by 6 bases and J by 5 bases, leaving 8 bases between them. The CDR3 DNA follows: TGTGCCAGCAGCGGACACCACGAGCAGTACTTC. Translation: CASSGHHEQYF.

The gene calls are TRBV27 and TRBJ2-3, with D tentatively TRBD2 (6 bases). CDR1 is MNHEY, CDR2 SMNVEV, per germline (reference sequence). The CDR3 has 15 residues. The germline V and J ends were trimmed by 0 bases and 2 bases, with 9 bases remaining between them. The DNA for the CDR3 is TGTGCCAGCAGTTTATCGGGACTTAACACAGATACGCAGTATTTT. The encoded protein is CASSLSGLNTDTQYF.

The J gene is TRBJ1-2, the V gene TRBV19, with D unresolved. The CDR3 is 10 residues long. Per the germline V gene, CDR1 is LNHDA and CDR2 is SQIVND (reference sequence). V was pared by 8 bases and J by 7 bases, with 8 bases between. CDR3 residues: CASPPLGYTF. Written as DNA, the CDR3 is TGTGCCAGTCCCCCCCTTGGCTACACCTTC.

The rearrangement joins TRBV18 to TRBJ2-1; a weak D match, TRBD1 (6 bases). This CDR3 spans 15 amino acids. Germline loops: CDR1 KGHSH, CDR2 LQKENI. V was pared by 2 bases and J by 0 bases, with 8 bases between. CDR3 DNA sequence: TGTGCCAGCTCACCAAGGGGGAGCTCCTACAATGAGCAGTTCTTC. Protein: CASSPRGSSYNEQFF.

This chain uses TRBV5-1 with TRBJ1-1; D uncertain. Germline CDR1 reads SGHRS; CDR2 reads YFSETQ. The ends were cut back, 3 bases at V and 3 bases at J, with 9 bases in the middle. This CDR3 contains 13 residues. The CDR3 DNA reads as TGCGCCAGCAGCTCCATTGCGGACACTGAAGCTTTCTTT. This translates into CASSSIADTEAFF. The full variable domain, completed using reference TRBV5-1 and TRBJ1-1, is KAGVTQTPRYLIKTRGQQVTLSCSPISGHRSVSWYQQTPGQGLQFLFEYFSETQRNKGNFPGRFSGRQFSNSRSEMNVSTLELGDSALYLCASSSIADTEAFFGQGTRLTVV.

The V call is TRBV5-6, the J call TRBJ2-1; maybe TRBD1 (6 bases). V was trimmed by 7 bases and J by 2 bases, leaving 10 bases between them. The CDR3 consists of 13 residues. Germline loops: CDR1 SGHDT, CDR2 YYEEEE. CDR3 sequence (DNA): TGTGCCAGCGGGGGCCCTGCCTACAATGAGCAGTTCTTC. Protein product: CASGGPAYNEQFF. The variable domain in full, with the rest retrieved from reference TRBV5-6 and TRBJ2-1, is DAGVTQSPTHLIKTRGQQVTLRCSPKSGHDTVSWYQQALGQGPQFIFQYYEEEERQRGNFPDRFSGHQFPNYSSELNVNALLLGDSALYLCASGGPAYNEQFFGPGTRLTVL.

V gene TRBV12-3 or TRBV12-4 combines with J gene TRBJ1-6, with unresolved D. Between the trimmed V and J ends, which lost 3 bases and 10 bases, there was a span of 10 bases. The CDR3 covers 13 residues. CDR3 coding DNA: TGTGCCAGCAGTTTGAACAGTAGGTCACCCCTCCACTTT. Amino acid sequence: CASSLNSRSPLHF.

The CDR3 sequence: CASSPLGGELFF. The DNA for the CDR3 is TGTGCCAGCAGCCCCCTCGGCGGGGAGCTGTTTTTT. The chain is built from TRBV3-1 (or the pseudogene TRBV3-2) and TRBJ2-2; the D is unclear. This CDR3 is built from 12 residues. Trimming removed 4 bases at V and 7 bases at J, with 7 bases between. The V gene's germline CDR1 is LGHDT and CDR2 YNNKEL (reference sequence).

The chain has TRBV7-3 and TRBJ2-7; D is possibly TRBD1 (5 bases). V shed 2 bases and J shed 3 bases, with 14 bases lying between them. Germline CDR1 is SGHTA and CDR2 is FQGTGA. The CDR3 loop spans 15 amino acids. CDR3 region: CASSLDPGRDYEQYF. The CDR3 DNA reads TGTGCCAGCAGCTTAGACCCGGGCAGGGACTACGAGCAGTACTTC.

The rearrangement links TRBV7-8 to TRBJ1-1, with 7 positions matching TRBD1. Trimming cost V 2 bases and J 4 bases; bases outside gene matches: 7. This CDR3 has 15 amino acids. Germline assignment: CDR1 SGHVS and CDR2 FQNEAQ. CDR3 DNA sequence: TGTGCCAGCAGCTTACGGACAGGCGAGGGCACTGAAGCTTTCTTT. Translated, it gives CASSLRTGEGTEAFF.

This clone was seen only once. This chain links TRBV7-9 with TRBJ1-3, with 8 positions matching TRBD1. The CDR3 sequence is 15 residues long. V lost 1 base and J lost 2; bases outside the gene matches: 1. Germline CDR1 SEHNR, CDR2 FQNEAQ (reference sequence). CDR3 DNA: TGTGCCAGCAGCTTAGGGACAGGGACTGGAAACACCATATATTTT. Translation: CASSLGTGTGNTIYF. Full variable domain (rest looked up from reference TRBV7-9 and TRBJ1-3): DTGVSQNPRHKITKRGQNVTFRCDPISEHNRLYWYRQTLGQGPEFLTYFQNEAQLEKSRLLSDRFSAERPKGSFSTLEIQRTEQGDSAMYLCASSLGTGTGNTIYFGEGSWLTVV.

The rearrangement uses TRBV18 and TRBJ2-2; D is uncertain. Germline CDR1 KGHSH, CDR2 LQKENI. The length of the CDR3 is 13 residues. Trimming cost V 4 bases and J 4 bases, with 7 bases left between them. CDR3 in amino acids: CASSQRGTGELFF. The CDR3 nucleotides read TGTGCCAGCTCACAGCGAGGCACCGGGGAGCTGTTTTTT. Based on the CDR3 plus reference TRBV18 and TRBJ2-2, the full variable domain is NAGVMQNPRHLVRRRGQEARLRCSPMKGHSHVYWYRQLPEEGLKFMVYLQKENIIDESGMPKERFSAEFPKEGPSILRIQQVVRGDSAAYFCASSQRGTGELFFGEGSRLTVL.

The chain recombines TRBV19 with TRBJ1-5, with D possibly being TRBD1 (5 bases). The V end was cut by 8 bases, the J end by 4 bases, with 9 bases between. In germline, CDR1 is LNHDA, CDR2 SQIVND (reference sequence). The CDR3 extends over 12 amino acids. CDR3 nucleotide sequence: TGTGCCAGTGAAGGGGATAATCAGCCCCAGCATTTT. Its protein is CASEGDNQPQHF.

The CDR3 reads CASSLQGQGSGNTIYF. The CDR3 DNA sequence: TGTGCCAGCAGCTTACAAGGACAGGGGTCTGGAAACACCATATATTTT. The chain links TRBV11-2 to TRBJ1-3, with 9 bases identical to TRBD1. CDR3 length equals 16 residues. The germline CDR1 and CDR2 sequences are SGHAT and FQNNGV. The junction had 3 bases not matched to a gene; V was cut back by 2 bases and J by 1 base.

For this clone: Other nucleotide sequences from this sample produce the same CDR3. V is TRBV12-3 or TRBV12-4 and J is TRBJ2-7; TRBD1 might be the D (6 bases). Trimming shortened V by 4 bases and J by 13 bases, and 17 bases separated the two germline ends. The CDR3 totals 12 residues. CDR3 coding DNA: TGTGCCAGCAGTTACACAGGGTCTTGGCAATACGTC. It encodes CASSYTGSWQYV.

This chain connects TRBV19 to TRBJ1-3, with D perhaps TRBD1 (6 bases). V gave up 10 bases and J gave up 0 bases, with 10 bases separating them. There are 13 residues in the CDR3. In germline, CDR1 is LNHDA, CDR2 SQIVND (reference sequence). CDR3 sequence (DNA): TGTGCCACCAGGGACATCTCTGGAAACACCATATATTTT. This sequence encodes CATRDISGNTIYF.